These 26 T cell receptor beta chains share one sample of origin, sequenced in a study of cytomegalovirus exposure and HLA in healthy donors. The method was immunoSEQ multiplex PCR; TCRdb's version includes in-frame clones alone and lacks a portion of them. There are 78,000 or so clones in the sample; around 96% occur only once, and about 1.5% lies in the top ten. The specimen was PBMCs. These receptors all come from a man younger than 30 in good health and CMV-seropositive.

The chain recombines TRBV20-1 with TRBJ1-1; 7 bases fit TRBD1. Germline V CDR1 and CDR2: DFQATT, SNEGSKA (reference sequence). Losses at the gene ends were 2 bases for V and 11 bases for J; bases not matched to a gene: 5. The CDR3 covers 11 residues. The CDR3 loop is CSARRDRVAFF. CDR3 coding DNA: TGCAGTGCTAGAAGAGACAGGGTGGCTTTCTTT.

This sequence joins TRBV15 and TRBJ1-5; 8 bases map to TRBD1. The V and J ends lost 5 bases and 6 bases, in that order; junction bases with no gene match: 6. Germline V lookup: CDR1 LNHNV, CDR2 YYDKDF (reference sequence). The CDR3 has 14 residues. CDR3 loop: CATSPGGGTQPQHF. The CDR3 DNA is TGTGCCACCAGCCCAGGGGGCGGCACTCAGCCCCAGCATTTT.

The chain employs TRBV19 and TRBJ1-1; 11 bases match TRBD1. The V gene's germline CDR1 is LNHDA and CDR2 SQIVND (reference sequence). The CDR3 has 18 residues. With 7 bases clipped from V and 5 bases from J, the junction kept 18 bases outside the gene matches. Here the CDR3 DNA reads TGTGCCAGTACCCCTCGTTCCGGGACAGGGGGTTCTGGTACTGAAGCTTTCTTT. Its protein product is CASTPRSGTGGSGTEAFF.

This clone was seen only a few times. It is likely a read error, because the conserved phenylalanine at the end of the CDR3 is missing. Because the CDR3's place on the DNA is in doubt, the DNA is left out and the CDR3 is given as listed by TCRdb. This sequence joins TRBV2 and TRBJ2-7; the table's D call, TRBD2, was not checked against the DNA. Per the germline V gene, CDR1 is SNHLY and CDR2 is FYNNEI. The CDR3 length is 11 residues, termini included. The CDR3 loop reads CASRGGPVLIL.

This sequence joins TRBV5-1 and TRBJ2-6; tentatively, D is TRBD1 (5 bases). This CDR3 is 16 amino acids long. Germline assignment: CDR1 SGHRS and CDR2 YFSETQ. Trimming removed 3 bases from V and 0 bases from J, with 10 bases in between. CDR3 residues: CASSSRQSSGANVLTF. CDR3 nucleotide sequence: TGCGCCAGCAGCTCTAGACAGAGCTCTGGGGCCAACGTCCTGACTTTC.

This chain joins TRBV5-4 and TRBJ1-2; 7 nucleotides agree with TRBD1. J gave up 3 bases and V 2 bases, and 1 base lay outside the gene matches. Germline V gives CDR1 SGHNT, CDR2 YYREEE (reference sequence). This CDR3 region has 13 residues. Written as DNA, the CDR3 is TGTGCCAGCAGCTTAACAGGGGACTATGGCTACACCTTC. Translated, it gives CASSLTGDYGYTF.

The chain joins TRBV18 to TRBJ2-5; 8 bases map to TRBD1. This CDR3 is 15 amino acids long. Germline trimming cut 2 bases from V and 3 bases from J; bases unmatched to any gene: 5. CDR1 and CDR2 (germline): KGHSH, LQKENI. As DNA, the CDR3 is TGTGCCAGCTCACCAAGGACAGGGAATGAAGAGACCCAGTACTTC. This gives the protein CASSPRTGNEETQYF.

The rearrangement joins TRBV30 to TRBJ1-4; no clear D. This CDR3 comprises 13 residues. CDR1 is GTSNPN, CDR2 SVGIG, per germline (reference sequence). Trimming shortened V by 0 bases and J by 4 bases, and 6 bases separated the two germline ends. The CDR3 DNA reads TGTGCCTGGAGTGTTGGCATTAATGAAAAACTGTTTTTT. Amino acids: CAWSVGINEKLFF.

The V call is TRBV4-2, the J call TRBJ2-4, with 7 bases matching TRBD1. V shed 1 base and J 1 base; nucleotides not matched to a gene: 1. CDR3 length: 15 amino acids. The germline gives CDR1 LGHNA, CDR2 YNFKEQ. This CDR3 reads CASSQAQGAKNIQYF. CDR3 bases: TGTGCCAGCAGCCAAGCACAGGGGGCCAAAAACATTCAGTACTTC.

This rearrangement joins TRBV11-2 to TRBJ1-3; TRBD1 is a possible D gene (5 bases). V shed 1 base and J shed 0 bases, with 13 bases lying between them. Germline V gene data show CDR1 as SGHAT and CDR2 as FQNNGV. The CDR3 consists of 17 residues. CDR3 sequence reads: CASSLVYGAHSGNTIYF. In DNA form, the CDR3 reads TGTGCCAGCAGCTTAGTTTATGGGGCCCACTCTGGAAACACCATATATTTT. The entire variable domain, with the rest obtained from reference TRBV11-2 and TRBJ1-3, is as follows: EAGVAQSPRYKIIEKRQSVAFWCNPISGHATLYWYQQILGQGPKLLIQFQNNGVVDDSQLPKDRFSAERLKGVDSTLKIQPAKLEDSAVYLCASSLVYGAHSGNTIYFGEGSWLTVV.

V is TRBV27 and J is TRBJ2-7; D might be TRBD1 (6 bases). The CDR3 loop spans 12 amino acids. Looked up from germline, CDR1 is MNHEY and CDR2 is SMNVEV (reference sequence). V dropped 1 base and J dropped 6 bases, with 7 bases sitting between them. The CDR3 spells CASSLWGREQYF. As DNA, the CDR3 is TGTGCCAGCAGTTTATGGGGGCGCGAGCAGTACTTC.

The chain is built from TRBV6-5 and TRBJ1-3, with 7 bases fitting TRBD1. The trim removed 7 bases at V and 8 bases at J, leaving 8 bases unmatched. CDR1 and CDR2 from the germline V gene are MNHEY and SVGAGI. The CDR3 loop spans 13 amino acids. The CDR3 DNA reads TGTGCCAGCACCCTCCCAGGGGGTGACACCATATATTTT. This codes for CASTLPGGDTIYF.

V gene TRBV30 combines with J gene TRBJ1-2; 8 bases align to TRBD1. Germline CDR1 is GTSNPN and CDR2 is SVGIG (reference sequence). The CDR3 loop spans 12 amino acids. V gave up 8 bases and J gave up 4 bases; unmatched junction bases: 6. The CDR3 sequence is CAAGGQGYGYTF. CDR3 nucleotides: TGTGCCGCTGGCGGACAGGGCTATGGCTACACCTTC.

The rearrangement links TRBV28 to TRBJ2-1; 7 nucleotides match TRBD2. Trimming took 6 bases from V and 6 from J; bases not matched to a gene: 14. Germline CDR1 is MDHEN and CDR2 is SYDVKM. This CDR3 has 16 amino acids. The CDR3 protein is CASRYLSGNSRNEQFF. DNA of the CDR3: TGTGCCAGCAGATACTTGAGCGGGAACTCCCGCAATGAGCAGTTCTTC.

V gene TRBV19 combines with J gene TRBJ2-7; weak D call: TRBD2 (6 bases). Germline CDR1 LNHDA, CDR2 SQIVND (reference sequence). Trimming took off 8 bases at V and 5 bases at J, with 19 bases between the two ends. The CDR3 is 14 residues long. CDR3 sequence reads: CASGYREYPHEQYF. The DNA for the CDR3 is TGTGCCAGTGGATACCGGGAGTACCCACACGAGCAGTACTTC.

The rearrangement links TRBV15 to TRBJ2-1, with D possibly matching TRBD2 (6 bases). CDR1 LNHNV and CDR2 YYDKDF come from the germline V gene (reference sequence). Trimming shortened V by 3 bases and J by 0 bases, and 18 bases separated the two germline ends. The length of the CDR3 is 18 residues. The CDR3 region has the DNA TGTGCCACCAGCAGGGGTCCTCTAGCGCTTGGCTCCTACAATGAGCAGTTCTTC. Translating gives CATSRGPLALGSYNEQFF.

V gene TRBV27 combines with J gene TRBJ1-2; 11 bases are a match to TRBD1. CDR3 size: 16 residues. With V trimmed by 4 bases and J by 3 bases, 7 bases remained unmatched. The germline gives CDR1 MNHEY, CDR2 SMNVEV (reference sequence). The DNA of the CDR3 is TGTGCCAGCAGTTCCCTGGGACAGGGGGAGTACTATGGCTACACCTTC. It translates to CASSSLGQGEYYGYTF.

This clone showed up just once. The V gene is TRBV29-1, the J gene TRBJ2-3; 12 nucleotides match TRBD2. This CDR3 spans 15 amino acids. Losses at the gene ends were 6 bases for V and 4 bases for J; bases not matched to a gene: 8. Germline V gives CDR1 SQVTM, CDR2 ANQGSEA. The CDR3 loop is CSVPPSSGRADTQYF. Here the CDR3 DNA reads TGCAGCGTCCCACCCTCTAGCGGGAGGGCAGATACGCAGTATTTT.

The chain couples TRBV11-3 to TRBJ1-5, with D tentatively TRBD1 (5 bases). CDR1 and CDR2 from the germline V gene are SGHNT and YENEEA. There are 16 residues in the CDR3. The V end was cut by 4 bases, the J end by 3 bases, with 16 bases between. In DNA, the CDR3 is TGTGCCAGCAGCTACCGAGATGGGGGGGACAATCAGCCCCAGCATTTT. It is translated as CASSYRDGGDNQPQHF.

The chain couples TRBV9 to TRBJ2-7, with D perhaps TRBD2 (6 bases). The V end was cut by 3 bases, the J end by 2 bases, with 15 bases between. CDR3 size: 15 residues. Germline CDR1 is SGDLS and CDR2 is YYNGEE. This CDR3 reads CASSASGLHPYEQYF. The CDR3 nucleotides are TGTGCCAGCAGCGCAAGCGGGCTACACCCCTACGAGCAGTACTTC.

The chain combines TRBV14 with TRBJ1-1; D possibly corresponds to TRBD1 (5 bases). Trimming pared 4 bases from V and 4 bases from J, leaving 22 bases between. There are 17 residues in the CDR3. Germline V lookup: CDR1 SGHDN, CDR2 FVKESK. CDR3 sequence (DNA): TGTGCCAGCAGCCTATTCGCTCTTCGGGACTCAGGCACTGAAGCTTTCTTT. Translating gives CASSLFALRDSGTEAFF. Filled out from reference TRBV14 and TRBJ1-1, the complete variable domain reads EAGVTQFPSHSVIEKGQTVTLRCDPISGHDNLYWYRRVMGKEIKFLLHFVKESKQDESGMPNNRFLAERTGGTYSTLKVQPAELEDSGVYFCASSLFALRDSGTEAFFGQGTRLTVV.

The CDR3 nucleotides read TGTGCCAGCAGTGAACTGGGGGGTAGAGAGACCCAGTACTTC. Protein: CASSELGGRETQYF. The V gene is TRBV6-1, the J gene TRBJ2-5, with D tentatively TRBD2 (6 bases). This CDR3 is built from 14 residues. V lost 2 bases to trimming and J lost 4 bases, with 11 bases between them. The V gene's germline CDR1 is MNHNS and CDR2 SASEGT.

This clone has more than one count but fewer than ten. The V and J genes are TRBV5-4 and TRBJ1-2; the D gene is possibly TRBD1 (5 bases). The CDR3 has 15 amino acids. The germline V gene has CDR1 SGHNT and CDR2 YYREEE (reference sequence). V was shortened by 0 bases and J by 7 bases, with 16 bases between the two germline ends. The CDR3 region is CASSLDMGQGGGYTF. The CDR3 DNA reads TGTGCCAGCAGCTTGGATATGGGGCAGGGTGGTGGCTACACCTTC.

This sequence joins TRBV7-9 and TRBJ2-1, with TRBD2 matching 14 bases. Germline lookup yields CDR1 SEHNR and CDR2 FQNEAQ (reference sequence). There are 15 residues in the CDR3. Losses at the gene ends were 5 bases for V and 10 bases for J; bases not matched to a gene: 7. The CDR3 region has the DNA TGTGCCAGCAGCGCCGGGACTAGCGGGAGCGAGGAGCAGTTCTTC. Translating gives CASSAGTSGSEEQFF.

DNA of the CDR3: TGCGCCAGCAGCTTGATCGGTAGCGGGGGGCAAGAGACCCAGTACTTC. Translated: CASSLIGSGGQETQYF. V gene TRBV5-1 combines with J gene TRBJ2-5; TRBD2 aligns across 10 bases. Looked up from germline, CDR1 is SGHRS and CDR2 is YFSETQ. The CDR3 is 16 amino acids. Trimming at V came to 1 base and at J to 2 bases, leaving 5 bases not matched to a gene.

The chain is built from TRBV5-5 and TRBJ1-1; D may be TRBD1 (5 bases). CDR1 SGHKS and CDR2 YYEKEE come from the germline V gene (reference sequence). V lost 4 bases and J 1 base, leaving 11 bases between the germline ends. The CDR3 runs 14 residues. The CDR3 nucleotides read TGTGCCAGCAGCGGCCAGGGATCGAACACTGAAGCTTTCTTT. It encodes CASSGQGSNTEAFF.